This T cell receptor (beta chain) was sequenced during a study of siplizumab effects on memory and regulatory T cells. Germline lookup yields CDR1 SEHNR and CDR2 FQNEAQ (reference sequence). The CDR3 contains 16 residues. Trimming took 0 bases from V and 2 from J, leaving 14 bases between them. Clones were read by immunoSEQ multiplex PCR, and TCRdb kept only the in-frame ones, dropping some. Seen here are around 100,000 clones, about 91% observed once, and the top ten hold 0.15%. The sequence was obtained from a human donor in good health. Source material: CD4+ T cells sorted from blood. The chain has TRBV7-9 and TRBJ2-7; D call uncertain. The CDR3 loop reads CASSLAGLPGTYEQYF. The CDR3 nucleotides are TGTGCCAGCAGCTTAGCTGGTTTACCCGGCACCTACGAGCAGTACTTC.